The clone carrying this TCR beta chain was counted only a few times. This sample stems from a study of molecular identifiers for immune sequencing clone quantification. Listed TCR primers and previously described methods were used for bulk TCR libraries. TCRdb itself ran the PCR reads through MiXCR, one entry per CDR3 protein. The sample has 9,500 to 15,000 distinct CDR3 sequences; about 20% are singletons. V shed 3 bases and J shed 0 bases, with 15 bases lying between them. This CDR3 comprises 15 residues. Germline CDR1 is DFQATT and CDR2 is SNEGSKA (reference sequence). The receptor comes from a human donor in good health. Some libraries in this study had Jurkat cell RNA spiked in. The sequenced sample consisted of naive CD8+ T cells from blood, with Jurkat cell RNA spiked in. Subset defined: FACS-sorted CD8+CD4-CCR7+CD45RA+ naive T cells. J is TRBJ2-7 and V is TRBV20-1; tentatively, D is TRBD2 (5 bases). Here the CDR3 reads CSARSDYFTSYEQYF. The CDR3 region has the DNA TGCAGTGCTAGGTCCGACTACTTCACCTCCTACGAGCAGTACTTC.